This TCR beta chain was sequenced during a study of vaccination and CD4 T cells after COVID-19. Study at large: Six males and four females constituted the convalescent cohort, two of whom were Hispanic. Cells received overlapping spike peptides from SARS-CoV-2, HCoV-NL63, HCoV-OC43 and HCoV-229E as stimulation.

Time point of the sample: late sampling 161 to 241 days after vaccination in a few convalescent patients. The treatment was: approximately 9-day PBMC culture with coronavirus spike peptide pools or control peptides (ViraFEST assay). Cells received half-medium changes with fresh IL-2 medium on days 3 and 7. Cultured CD4+ T cell DNA was sequenced using the Oncomine TCR Beta short-read assay. MiXCR, run by TCRdb on the PCR reads, gives a single entry per CDR3 protein. The repertoire holds about 21,000 distinct CDR3 sequences, with approximately 38% as singletons. Of note for this clonotype: Its specificity is unknown.

Germline V lookup: CDR1 SNHLY, CDR2 FYNNEI. The ends were cut back, 4 bases at V and 4 bases at J, with 4 bases in the middle. The CDR3 contains 11 residues. The gene calls are TRBV2 and TRBJ2-5; D ambiguous. The receptor was derived from a human donor who had recovered from COVID-19. The source was CD4+ T cells from blood, cultured in vitro, collected about 7 months after SARS-CoV-2 vaccination. CDR3 coding DNA: TGTGCCAGCAGTGTCGGAGAGACCCAGTACTTC. Amino acids: CASSVGETQYF.